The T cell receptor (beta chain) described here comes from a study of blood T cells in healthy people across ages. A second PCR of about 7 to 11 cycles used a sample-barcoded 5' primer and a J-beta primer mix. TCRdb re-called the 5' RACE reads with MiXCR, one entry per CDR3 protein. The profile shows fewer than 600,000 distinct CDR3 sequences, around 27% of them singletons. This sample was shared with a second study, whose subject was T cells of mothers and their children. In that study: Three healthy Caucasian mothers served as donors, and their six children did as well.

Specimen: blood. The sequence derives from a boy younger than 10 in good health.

CDR3 in DNA: TGTGCCAGCAGCGCTCTGGGGCAGACAAACACCGGGGAGCTGTTTTTT. Its translation: CASSALGQTNTGELFF. The V and J genes are TRBV9 and TRBJ2-2; D possibly corresponds to TRBD1 (5 bases). CDR1 SGDLS and CDR2 YYNGEE come from the germline V gene. The CDR3 consists of 16 residues. Deletions cut 3 bases from V and 2 bases from J, with 14 bases between.